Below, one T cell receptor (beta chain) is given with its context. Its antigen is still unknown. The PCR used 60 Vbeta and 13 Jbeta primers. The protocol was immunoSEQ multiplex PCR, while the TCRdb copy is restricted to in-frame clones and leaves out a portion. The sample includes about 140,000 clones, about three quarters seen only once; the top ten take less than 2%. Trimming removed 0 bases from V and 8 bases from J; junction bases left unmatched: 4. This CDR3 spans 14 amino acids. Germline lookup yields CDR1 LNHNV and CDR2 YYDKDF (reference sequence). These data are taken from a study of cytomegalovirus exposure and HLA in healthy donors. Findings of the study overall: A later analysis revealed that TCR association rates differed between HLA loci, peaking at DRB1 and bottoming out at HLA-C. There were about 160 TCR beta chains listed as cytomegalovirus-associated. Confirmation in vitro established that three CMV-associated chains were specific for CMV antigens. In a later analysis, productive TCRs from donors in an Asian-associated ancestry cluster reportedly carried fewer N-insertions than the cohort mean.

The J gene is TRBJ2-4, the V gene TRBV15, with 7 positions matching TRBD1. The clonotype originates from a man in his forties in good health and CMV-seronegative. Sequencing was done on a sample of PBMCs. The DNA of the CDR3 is TGTGCCACCAGCAGAGATCAGGGGGTGGACATTCAGTACTTC. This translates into CATSRDQGVDIQYF.